The 15 T cell receptor beta chains listed next were all sequenced from one sample in a study of blood T cell repertoires in COVID-19. The data were produced by immunoSEQ multiplex PCR, yet TCRdb's version contains in-frame clones alone and is incomplete. This sample yields fewer than 25,000 clones, of which about 89% are seen a single time; roughly a quarter belongs to the top ten. The material sequenced was peripheral blood. The receptors were sampled from a man aged 70-80 years with COVID-19, enrolled during active disease.

V and J are TRBV2 and TRBJ1-2; a possible D gene is TRBD1 (5 bases). The CDR3 loop spans 13 amino acids. Trimming took off 1 base at V and 4 bases at J, with 7 bases between the two ends. Germline values: CDR1 SNHLY, CDR2 FYNNEI. Here the CDR3 reads CASSEGQFYGYTF. The CDR3 DNA sequence: TGTGCCAGCAGTGAAGGACAGTTCTATGGCTACACCTTC.

The V call is TRBV19, the J call TRBJ2-1; the D gene is possibly TRBD2 (6 bases). Germline CDR1 LNHDA, CDR2 SQIVND (reference sequence). The CDR3 is made up of 14 amino acids. V was pared by 7 bases and J by 3 bases, with 13 bases between. CDR3 DNA sequence: TGTGCCAGTACCCCACGGGGAGGCTACAATGAGCAGTTCTTC. Translation gives CASTPRGGYNEQFF. The entire variable domain, with the rest obtained from reference TRBV19 and TRBJ2-1, is as follows: DGGITQSPKYLFRKEGQNVTLSCEQNLNHDAMYWYRQDPGQGLRLIYYSQIVNDFQKGDIAEGYSVSREKKESFPLTVTSAQKNPTAFYLCASTPRGGYNEQFFGPGTRLTVL.

The gene calls are TRBV29-1 and TRBJ1-2, with 9 positions matching TRBD1. The CDR3 contains 14 residues. J was trimmed by 3 bases and V by 1 base; bases with no gene match: 3. The V gene's germline CDR1 is SQVTM and CDR2 ANQGSEA. Here the CDR3 reads CSVEGTGVDYGYTF. The CDR3 DNA reads TGCAGCGTTGAAGGGACAGGGGTGGACTATGGCTACACCTTC. The full variable domain, with the rest looked up from reference TRBV29-1 and TRBJ1-2, is SAVISQKPSRDICQRGTSLTIQCQVDSQVTMMFWYRQQPGQSLTLIATANQGSEATYESGFVIDKFPISRPNLTFSTLTVSNMSPEDSSIYLCSVEGTGVDYGYTFGSGTRLTVV.

This chain connects TRBV6-5 to TRBJ2-3; TRBD1 matches at 8 bases. The CDR3 totals 14 residues. The V and J ends lost 6 bases and 3 bases, in that order; junction bases with no gene match: 5. CDR1 and CDR2 from the germline V gene are MNHEY and SVGAGI. CDR3 region: CASSRQGATDTQYF. As DNA, the CDR3 is TGTGCCAGCAGCCGGCAGGGGGCTACAGATACGCAGTATTTT.

The genes are TRBV4-1 and TRBJ2-7; TRBD2 agrees at 7 bases. Trimming took 4 bases from V and 6 from J; bases not matched to a gene: 9. CDR3 size: 14 residues. CDR1 is MGHRA and CDR2 is YSYEKL in the germline V gene. This CDR3 is CASSPGLVGPEQYF. The CDR3 DNA reads as TGCGCCAGCAGCCCTGGACTAGTGGGGCCCGAGCAGTACTTC.

The rearrangement links TRBV7-8 to TRBJ2-3, with TRBD2 as a possible D gene (7 bases). Germline V gene sequence: CDR1 SGHVS, CDR2 FQNEAQ. The V end lost 5 bases, the J end lost 8 bases, and 17 bases lay between the germline ends. The CDR3 sequence is 14 residues long. Here the CDR3 DNA reads TGTGCCAGCAGCCCCCTTGGGGGGGCGGGTACGCAGTATTTT. Translated, it gives CASSPLGGAGTQYF.

This chain connects TRBV3-1 (or the pseudogene TRBV3-2) to TRBJ1-4; D is undetermined. The germline V gene encodes CDR1 LGHDT and CDR2 YNNKEL (reference sequence). This CDR3 is built from 13 residues. The V gene lost 4 bases and the J gene lost 7 bases, with 10 bases spanning the gap. The CDR3 protein is CASSPLGVEKLFF. CDR3 bases: TGTGCCAGCAGCCCCCTCGGGGTTGAAAAACTGTTTTTT.

This clone is a singleton in its sample. The chain has TRBV11-2 and TRBJ2-3, with 9 bases identical to TRBD1. Germline values: CDR1 SGHAT, CDR2 FQNNGV. CDR3 length: 16 residues. Trimming cost V 5 bases and J 2 bases; bases outside gene matches: 8. This chain's CDR3 is CASSPGTGRSTDTQYF. Here the CDR3 DNA reads TGTGCCAGCAGCCCCGGGACAGGGAGATCCACAGATACGCAGTATTTT.

There are a few counts of this clone. J is TRBJ1-5 and V is TRBV7-2; 10 positions match TRBD1. The length of the CDR3 is 15 residues. With V trimmed by 4 bases and J by 4 bases, 4 bases remained unmatched. Germline CDR1 SGHTA, CDR2 FQGNSA. CDR3 protein: CASSYGQGVNQPQHF. DNA of the CDR3: TGTGCCAGCAGCTACGGACAGGGGGTAAATCAGCCCCAGCATTTT.

The CDR3 reads CASRGKGAYYEQYF. DNA of the CDR3: TGTGCCAGCAGGGGCAAGGGGGCCTACTACGAGCAGTACTTC. The V and J genes are TRBV6-5 and TRBJ2-7; 7 bases align to TRBD1. CDR3 length: 14 residues. Per the germline V gene, CDR1 is MNHEY and CDR2 is SVGAGI. Trimming removed 6 bases from V and 3 bases from J; junction bases left unmatched: 8.

For the CDR3, the DNA is TGTGCCAGCAGCCTCACAGGATACGAGCAGTACTTC. Translating gives CASSLTGYEQYF. The rearrangement links TRBV11-3 to TRBJ2-7, with D possibly matching TRBD1 (5 bases). Trimming pared 5 bases from V and 4 bases from J, leaving 9 bases between. CDR3 length equals 12 residues. Germline V gene sequence: CDR1 SGHNT, CDR2 YENEEA.

The chain employs TRBV5-6 and TRBJ1-6; D is ambiguous. CDR1 and CDR2 from the germline V gene are SGHDT and YYEEEE. The CDR3 length is 15 residues. The V and J ends lost 4 bases and 9 bases respectively, with 17 bases between them. CDR3 sequence: CASSHKTYAGSPLHF. The CDR3 DNA reads as TGTGCCAGCAGCCACAAGACTTATGCGGGTTCACCCCTCCACTTT. The full variable domain, in which reference TRBV5-6 and TRBJ1-6 provide the parts outside the CDR3, is DAGVTQSPTHLIKTRGQQVTLRCSPKSGHDTVSWYQQALGQGPQFIFQYYEEEERQRGNFPDRFSGHQFPNYSSELNVNALLLGDSALYLCASSHKTYAGSPLHFGNGTRLTVT.

The genes are TRBV6-1 and TRBJ1-5; D is unresolved. Deletions cut 2 bases from V and 5 bases from J, with 22 bases between. This CDR3 has 18 residues. Germline CDR1 reads MNHNS; CDR2 reads SASEGT. The CDR3 DNA reads as TGTGCCAGCAGTGAATCGGAGGTGGGTCGCTGGGTAGATCAGCCCCAGCATTTT. This gives the protein CASSESEVGRWVDQPQHF.

This clone was seen once. The rearrangement joins TRBV27 to TRBJ1-1, with TRBD1 as a possible D gene (5 bases). This CDR3 comprises 12 residues. Germline lookup yields CDR1 MNHEY and CDR2 SMNVEV (reference sequence). Trimming stripped 10 bases from V and 5 bases from J, with 14 bases between. The CDR3 region is CATLGRGTEAFF. CDR3 DNA: TGTGCCACCTTAGGTAGGGGTACTGAAGCTTTCTTT.

The V call is TRBV30, the J call TRBJ1-4; D is perhaps TRBD1 (6 bases). The CDR3 loop spans 15 amino acids. Germline V lookup: CDR1 GTSNPN, CDR2 SVGIG (reference sequence). V was cut by 2 bases and J by 4 bases, with 14 bases left in between. The CDR3 loop is CAWSPWTELNEKLFF. CDR3 DNA: TGTGCCTGGAGTCCCTGGACAGAGCTTAATGAAAAACTGTTTTTT. The variable domain in full, with the rest retrieved from reference TRBV30 and TRBJ1-4, is SQTIHQWPATLVQPVGSPLSLECTVEGTSNPNLYWYRQAAGRGLQLLFYSVGIGQISSEVPQNLSASRPQDRQFILSSKKLLLSDSGFYLCAWSPWTELNEKLFFGSGTQLSVL.